This TCR beta chain was recovered during a study of blood T cell repertoires in COVID-19. CDR3 length equals 15 residues. In germline, CDR1 is SGHTA, CDR2 FQGTGA. V lost 2 bases to trimming and J lost 7 bases; unmatched junction nucleotides: 7. Original processing notes: For nucleated cells, counts were estimated from reference gene primer amplification. Generated by immunoSEQ multiplex PCR, the TCRdb table keeps only in-frame clones and is missing some. V and J calls and clone size are copied from that table; D and trimming were computed from the DNA. Of 76,000 or so clones in the sample, under 95% were seen once.

V gene TRBV7-3 combines with J gene TRBJ2-5; 10 bases map to TRBD1. This receptor was identified in a human donor in a cohort sampled during active COVID-19. Sequenced material: peripheral blood. The CDR3, as DNA: TGTGCCAGCAGCTTAGGACAGGGGGGACAGGGGACCCAGTACTTC. Protein product: CASSLGQGGQGTQYF.